The present TCR beta chain was sequenced within a study of T-cell memory formation after mild COVID-19. Study outcomes and limitations: While clones contracting from day 15 to 85 were balanced between CD4 and CD8, later expanders leaned CD4+. Pre-infection memory harbored some responding clones, suggesting cross-reactive memory joined. Mainly in CM and EM were contracting CD4+ clones; CD8+ were in EMRA.

TCRalpha and TCRbeta libraries used 5'RACE with constant-segment primers and UMIs. TCRdb ran MiXCR on the 5' RACE reads and lists one entry per CDR3 protein. Among 410,000 or so distinct CDR3 sequences listed, around a quarter were seen once. Germline CDR1 is KGHSH and CDR2 is LQKENI. V was pared by 3 bases and J by 8 bases, with 16 bases between. CDR3 length equals 14 residues. The sample holds one count of this clonotype. Its target is not known. The receptor was isolated from an adult woman who had mild COVID-19 (a few samples of this study predate the infection). Cell type and time point are not known. The chain couples TRBV18 to TRBJ1-1, with TRBD1 as a possible D gene (5 bases). The sample was PBMCs or a T cell subset sorted from them (not recorded which). The CDR3 bases are TGTGCCAGCTCACCTGAATGGGGGATCCGAGAAGCTTTCTTT. Translating it yields CASSPEWGIREAFF.